This entry lists 10 T cell receptor beta chains sequenced from one sample in a study of identical twins. TCRdb redid the calling of the 5' RACE reads with MiXCR, one entry per CDR3 protein. The sample yields about 200,000 distinct CDR3 sequences, about 11% seen once. Sequences were obtained from memory T cells sorted from blood. These receptors came from a man aged 50-60 years in good health.

Ten or more counts support this clonotype. The V and J genes are TRBV3-1 and TRBJ2-1; D may be TRBD1 or TRBD2 (5 bases each). Trimming took 0 bases from V and 8 from J, leaving 11 bases between them. The CDR3 totals 14 residues. Germline values: CDR1 LGHDT, CDR2 YNNKEL (reference sequence). CDR3 coding DNA: TGTGCCAGCAGCCAAGATGGGGGTACTTATGAGCAGTTCTTC. Residues: CASSQDGGTYEQFF.

J is TRBJ2-7 and V is TRBV5-1, with TRBD1 identical over 12 bases. This CDR3 contains 14 residues. With 4 bases clipped from V and 6 bases from J, the junction kept 5 bases outside the gene matches. Per germline, CDR1 SGHRS and CDR2 YFSETQ. The CDR3 coding sequence is TGCGCCAGCAGCGGCGGGACAGGGGGCGGCGAGCAGTACTTC. Residues: CASSGGTGGGEQYF.

This clonotype was detected only a few times. The CDR3 DNA reads TGTGCCAGCAGTTGGGCAACCCTCGGACAGGGGGCGACCTACAATGAGCAGTTCTTC. This gives the protein CASSWATLGQGATYNEQFF. V and J are TRBV28 and TRBJ2-1; TRBD1 aligns across 11 bases. CDR3 size: 19 residues. The V gene end was trimmed by 4 bases and the J gene end by 2 bases; junction bases not matched to a gene: 13. Germline assignment: CDR1 MDHEN and CDR2 SYDVKM.

In its sample, this clonotype was seen many times. The chain couples TRBV20-1 to TRBJ2-7; 9 positions match TRBD1. CDR3 length: 16 residues. The germline V gene has CDR1 DFQATT and CDR2 SNEGSKA (reference sequence). J was trimmed by 3 bases and V by 0 bases; bases with no gene match: 9. The CDR3 nucleotides are TGCAGTGCTAGAGATGTCGGGACAGGGCAAGTCTACGAGCAGTACTTC. Translating it yields CSARDVGTGQVYEQYF.

This clonotype was seen many times. The chain carries TRBV6-2 or TRBV6-3 and TRBJ2-7; 13 nucleotides align to TRBD2. The CDR3 loop spans 17 amino acids. The germline CDR1 and CDR2 sequences are MNHEY and SVGEGT. J gave up 1 base and V 2 bases, and 5 bases lay outside the gene matches. The CDR3 region has the DNA TGTGCCAGCAGTTACGGACTAGCGGGAGTGACTTCCTACGAGCAGTACTTC. This encodes CASSYGLAGVTSYEQYF.

This clonotype was seen at least ten times. The genes are TRBV29-1 and TRBJ2-1, with a weak D call TRBD1 (6 bases). Between the trimmed V and J ends, which lost 5 bases and 5 bases, there was a span of 13 bases. Germline-derived CDR1 and CDR2 are SQVTM and ANQGSEA. The CDR3 extends over 13 amino acids. Written as DNA, the CDR3 is TGCAGCGTTAGGGACAATTTACACAATGAGCAGTTCTTC. Protein sequence: CSVRDNLHNEQFF.

This clonotype has only a few counts. V usage is TRBV18 and J usage is TRBJ1-5; D is perhaps TRBD1 (5 bases). V lost 1 base to trimming and J lost 4 bases, with 11 bases between them. CDR1 is KGHSH and CDR2 is LQKENI in the germline V gene. The CDR3 loop spans 15 amino acids. CDR3 sequence: CASSPQQGPNQPQHF. CDR3 in DNA: TGTGCCAGCTCACCACAGCAGGGTCCGAATCAGCCCCAGCATTTT.

This clonotype was found many times. V usage is TRBV6-2 or TRBV6-3 and J usage is TRBJ2-2; possibly TRBD1 for D (5 bases). The V end lost 1 base, the J end lost 4 bases, and 7 bases lay between the germline ends. The germline V gene has CDR1 MNHEY and CDR2 SVGEGT. The CDR3 runs to 14 residues. CDR3 nucleotide sequence: TGTGCCAGCAGTTACTGGCAGGGCACCGGGGAGCTGTTTTTT. Translated, it gives CASSYWQGTGELFF.

V is TRBV6-1 and J is TRBJ2-7, with 7 bases aligning to TRBD2. CDR3 size: 14 residues. V shed 6 bases and J 5 bases; nucleotides not matched to a gene: 10. Germline V gives CDR1 MNHNS, CDR2 SASEGT. This CDR3 reads CASRGTTRRHEQYF. CDR3 nucleotides: TGTGCCAGCAGGGGGACTACCCGGCGTCACGAGCAGTACTTC.

This clonotype was counted at least ten times. The gene calls are TRBV20-1 and TRBJ2-5, with 7 bases aligning to TRBD1. CDR1 and CDR2 from the germline V gene are DFQATT and SNEGSKA (reference sequence). This CDR3 comprises 15 residues. The trim removed 0 bases at V and 8 bases at J, leaving 12 bases unmatched. In nucleotides, the CDR3 is TGCAGTGCTAGAGAGCAAACTACAGGGGCCAGAACCCAGTACTTC. Translated: CSAREQTTGARTQYF.